The rows below give T cell receptor beta chains drawn from one sample of a study of chemoradiotherapy in HPV16-positive cancers. Profiling relied on immunoSEQ multiplex PCR, and the TCRdb table lists in-frame clones only, not all of them. This table has some 7,300 clones, 85% to 90% appearing once. The specimen was taken from a patient who underwent chemoradiotherapy. The receptors originated from a human donor with HPV-associated anogenital cancer. Each CDR3 is given with its conserved first and last residue. The D gene is left open where the match is weak. Expanded clones are given a class, and other clones once, few, many or no size at all.

NA NA TRBJ2-5 TRBV13 TGTGCCAGCAGCTTTCGGCCGGGGGCCCAGTACTTC CASSFRPGAQYF
NA NA TRBJ1-5 TRBV5-1 TGCGCCAGCAGCAGGGGATCCGGGGAGCCCCAGCATTTT CASSRGSGEPQHF
NA NA TRBJ2-5 TRBV7-6 TGTGCCAGCAGCTTAAATTTTGCGGGACAGCAAGAGACCCAGTACTTC CASSLNFAGQQETQYF
NA NA TRBJ2-7 TRBV4-1 TGCGCCAGCAGCCTAGAGAAGGTCCAGGGCGGGTTGCGGGAGCAGTACTTC CASSLEKVQGGLREQYF
NA NA TRBJ2-5 TRBV7-7 TGTGCCAGCAGCTTAGCGGGGGCAGTCCAAGAGACCCAGTACTTC CASSLAGAVQETQYF
NA NA TRBJ2-2 TRBV30 TGTGCCTGGAACGCACCGAACACCGGGGAGCTGTTTTTT CAWNAPNTGELFF
TRBD1 NA TRBJ2-5 TRBV5-4 TGTGCCAGCAGCTTGCAGGGGGCTGAGACCCAGTACTTC CASSLQGAETQYF
TRBD1 few TRBJ2-3 TRBV7-2 TGTGCCAGCAGCCCGAGACAGGGTGGGAGCACAGATACGCAGTATTTT CASSPRQGGSTDTQYF
NA NA TRBJ2-2 TRBV6-1 TGTGCCAGCAGTGAAAATGGGGGTCTGGCCGGGGAGCTGTTTTTT CASSENGGLAGELFF
TRBD2 NA TRBJ2-1 TRBV2 TGTGCCAGCACCCGAGGGGGACTAGCGCGTAATGAGCAGTTCTTC CASTRGGLARNEQFF
TRBD2 NA TRBJ2-2 TRBV7-6 TGTGCCAGCAGCGTTCCCGGGGAGGGCCTCAGGCTCTCCGGGGAGCTGTTTTTT CASSVPGEGLRLSGELFF
NA NA TRBJ1-1 TRBV5-1 TGCGCCAGCAGCTTGGTCGACACGACCACTGAAGCTTTCTTT CASSLVDTTTEAFF
NA few TRBJ2-7 TRBV2 TGTGCCAGCAGTGGGGATAGACTCTACGAGCAGTACTTC CASSGDRLYEQYF
NA NA TRBJ2-1 TRBV6-5 TGTGCCAGCAGCTCCCGGTCCCAGCAGTTCTTC CASSSRSQQFF
NA NA TRBJ1-6 TRBV6-6 TGTGCCAGCAGTTACTCAGGGGCAAGGTATAATTCACCCCTCCACTTT CASSYSGARYNSPLHF
NA NA TRBJ1-1 TRBV7-3 TGTGCCAGCAGCTCCCGACCTATAAGTCCCACTGAAGCTTTCTTT CASSSRPISPTEAFF
NA NA TRBJ2-3 TRBV5-4 TGTGCCAGCAGCTTGGGGGGGGTTAGCACAGATACGCAGTATTTT CASSLGGVSTDTQYF
NA once TRBJ1-1 TRBV5-1 TGCGCCAGCAGCTTCACAGGGACTGAAGCTTTCTTT CASSFTGTEAFF
TRBD2 NA TRBJ2-4 TRBV7-8 TGTGCCAGCAGCGCGGGGACTATCGGGAACATTCAGTACTTC CASSAGTIGNIQYF
NA once TRBJ1-2 TRBV29-1 TGCAGCGTTGACGTGACAGGTGGTTCAGGCTACACCTTC CSVDVTGGSGYTF
NA NA TRBJ1-4 TRBV4-1 TGCGCCAGCAGCCAAGTGGGGGGGCGCAGGGTCGATGAAAAACTGTTTTTT CASSQVGGRRVDEKLFF
NA once TRBJ1-1 TRBV19 TGTGCCAGTAGTACACAGGCGGAAGCTTTCTTT CASSTQAEAFF
NA NA TRBJ1-1 TRBV5-6 TGTGCCAGCAGCAGAGACGGTCGCACTGAAGCTTTCTTT CASSRDGRTEAFF
NA NA TRBJ1-1 TRBV9 TGTGCCAGCAGCTTAGGGGACTGGGGGAACACTGAAGCTTTCTTT CASSLGDWGNTEAFF
NA NA TRBJ1-5 TRBV19 TGTGCCAGTAGTATAGGACAGAGCAATCAGCCCCAGCATTTT CASSIGQSNQPQHF
NA once TRBJ2-7 TRBV11-2 TGTGCCAGCAGCGAGGGACACGAGCAGTACTTC CASSEGHEQYF
NA NA TRBJ2-3 TRBV5-1 TGCGCCAGCAGCTTGGCCGTGACAGATACGCAGTATTTT CASSLAVTDTQYF
NA NA TRBJ2-1 TRBV19 TGTGCCAGTACTATCCAGGACGAGCAGTTCTTC CASTIQDEQFF
TRBD1 NA TRBJ2-1 TRBV27 TGTGCCAGCAGCCAGGGGGTAAATGAGCAGTTCTTC CASSQGVNEQFF
TRBD1 NA TRBJ1-4 TRBV7-8 TGTGCCAGCAGCCCACGGACAGGGACAGGAGGAAAACTGTTTTTT CASSPRTGTGGKLFF
NA NA TRBJ1-6 TRBV5-1 TGCGCCAGCAGCTTTGAAGGGGATCGACCCCTCCACTTT CASSFEGDRPLHF
NA NA TRBJ2-1 TRBV14 TGTGCCAGCAGCCAGGGGCCCCCTAGTATTGAGCAGTTCTTC CASSQGPPSIEQFF
NA once TRBJ2-1 TRBV15 TGTGCCACCAGCGGCGGACAGTCCTACAATGAGCAGTTCTTC CATSGGQSYNEQFF
NA once TRBJ1-1 TRBV5-1 TGCGCCAGCAGCTTCCAACCCATGGCGGAAGCTTTCTTT CASSFQPMAEAFF
NA NA TRBJ1-2 TRBV10-3 TGTGCCTCACAGGCGGGTTATGGCTACACCTTC CASQAGYGYTF
NA NA TRBJ2-7 TRBV27 TGTGCCAGCAGTTTATCGATCCGACCCTACGAGCAGTACTTC CASSLSIRPYEQYF
NA NA TRBJ1-2 TRBV7-9 TGTGCCAGCAGCCCACACTACAGCGATAACTATGGCTACACCTTC CASSPHYSDNYGYTF